The source of this T cell receptor (beta chain) is a study of a mutant IDH1 vaccine in newly diagnosed glioma. Study-level information: Earlier treatment was radiotherapy, temozolomide, or both, with most getting both. The study's findings and limits: Changes in the top peripheral T cell clonotypes seemingly had no bearing on pseudoprogression.

Concerning this clone: Its specificity is not known.

Sequencing used immunoSEQ multiplex PCR; TCRdb keeps in-frame clones, though not all of them. The sample has about 120,000 clones; 80% are singletons. Time point meaning: week 11, during vaccination. Each dose delivered 300 ug of mutant IDH1 20-mer peptide subcutaneously with imiquimod. Germline V gene sequence: CDR1 GTSNPN, CDR2 SVGIG (reference sequence). The CDR3 is 14 amino acids. Trimming stripped 1 base from V and 1 base from J, with 7 bases between. The material was PBMCs, obtained from a glioma patient whose treatment included an IDH1 peptide vaccine. The source of this sequence is a man aged 35 to 55 with glioma. The V gene is TRBV30, the J gene TRBJ2-2; perhaps TRBD2 as D (5 bases). As DNA, the CDR3 is TGTGCCTGGAGTGCGAGCGGGAACACCGGGGAGCTGTTTTTT. This translates into CAWSASGNTGELFF.